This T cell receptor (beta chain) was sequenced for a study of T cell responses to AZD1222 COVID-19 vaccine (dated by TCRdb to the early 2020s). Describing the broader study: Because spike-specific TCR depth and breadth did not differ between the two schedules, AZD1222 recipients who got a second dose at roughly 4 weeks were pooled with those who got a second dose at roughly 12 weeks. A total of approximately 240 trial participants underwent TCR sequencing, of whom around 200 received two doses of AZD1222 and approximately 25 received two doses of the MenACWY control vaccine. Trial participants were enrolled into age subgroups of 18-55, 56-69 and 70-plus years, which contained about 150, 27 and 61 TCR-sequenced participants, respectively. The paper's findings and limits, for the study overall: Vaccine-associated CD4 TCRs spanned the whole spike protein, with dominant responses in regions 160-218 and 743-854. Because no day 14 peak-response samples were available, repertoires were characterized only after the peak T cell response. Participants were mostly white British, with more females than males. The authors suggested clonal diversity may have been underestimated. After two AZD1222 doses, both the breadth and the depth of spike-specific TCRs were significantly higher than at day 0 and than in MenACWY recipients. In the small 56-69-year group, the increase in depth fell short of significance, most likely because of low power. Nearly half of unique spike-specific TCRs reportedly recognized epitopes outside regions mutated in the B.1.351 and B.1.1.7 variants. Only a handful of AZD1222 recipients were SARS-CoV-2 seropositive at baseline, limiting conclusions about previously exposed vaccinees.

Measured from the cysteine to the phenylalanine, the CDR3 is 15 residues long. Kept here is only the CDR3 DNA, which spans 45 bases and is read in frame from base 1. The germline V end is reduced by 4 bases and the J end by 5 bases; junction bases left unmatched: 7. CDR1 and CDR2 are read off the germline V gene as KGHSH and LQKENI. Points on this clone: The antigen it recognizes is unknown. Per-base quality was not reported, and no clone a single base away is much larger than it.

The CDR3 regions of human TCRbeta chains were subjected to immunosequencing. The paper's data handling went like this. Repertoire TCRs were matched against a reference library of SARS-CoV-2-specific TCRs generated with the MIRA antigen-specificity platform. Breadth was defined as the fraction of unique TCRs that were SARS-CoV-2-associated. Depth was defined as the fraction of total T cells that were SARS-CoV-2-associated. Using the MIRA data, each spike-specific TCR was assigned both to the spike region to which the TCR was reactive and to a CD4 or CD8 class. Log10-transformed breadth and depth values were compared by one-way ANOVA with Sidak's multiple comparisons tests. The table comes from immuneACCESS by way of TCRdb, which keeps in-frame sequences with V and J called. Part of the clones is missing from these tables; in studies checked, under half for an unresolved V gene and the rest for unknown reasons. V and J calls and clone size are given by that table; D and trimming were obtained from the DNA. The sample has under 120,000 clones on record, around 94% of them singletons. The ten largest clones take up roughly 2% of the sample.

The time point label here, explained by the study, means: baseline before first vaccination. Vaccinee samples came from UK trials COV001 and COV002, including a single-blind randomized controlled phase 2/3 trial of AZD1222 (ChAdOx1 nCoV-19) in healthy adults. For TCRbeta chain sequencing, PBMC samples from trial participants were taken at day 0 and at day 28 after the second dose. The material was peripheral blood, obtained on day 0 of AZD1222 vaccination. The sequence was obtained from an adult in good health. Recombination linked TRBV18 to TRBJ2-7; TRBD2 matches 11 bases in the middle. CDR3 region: CASSQETTSGNEQYF. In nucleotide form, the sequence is TGTGCCAGCTCACAAGAAACGACTAGCGGGAACGAGCAGTACTTC.